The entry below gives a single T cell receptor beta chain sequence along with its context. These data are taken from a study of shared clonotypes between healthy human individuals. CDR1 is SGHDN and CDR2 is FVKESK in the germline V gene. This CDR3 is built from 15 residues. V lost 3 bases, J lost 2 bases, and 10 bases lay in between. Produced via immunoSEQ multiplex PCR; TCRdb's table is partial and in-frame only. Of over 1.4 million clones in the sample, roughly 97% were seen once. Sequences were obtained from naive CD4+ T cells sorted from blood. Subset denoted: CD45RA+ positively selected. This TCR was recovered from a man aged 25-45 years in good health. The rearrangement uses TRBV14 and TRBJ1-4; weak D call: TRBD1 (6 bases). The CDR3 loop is CASSHLRGTNEKLFF. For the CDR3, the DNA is TGTGCCAGCAGCCATCTAAGGGGGACTAATGAAAAACTGTTTTTT. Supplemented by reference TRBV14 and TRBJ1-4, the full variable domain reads EAGVTQFPSHSVIEKGQTVTLRCDPISGHDNLYWYRRVMGKEIKFLLHFVKESKQDESGMPNNRFLAERTGGTYSTLKVQPAELEDSGVYFCASSHLRGTNEKLFFGSGTQLSVL.